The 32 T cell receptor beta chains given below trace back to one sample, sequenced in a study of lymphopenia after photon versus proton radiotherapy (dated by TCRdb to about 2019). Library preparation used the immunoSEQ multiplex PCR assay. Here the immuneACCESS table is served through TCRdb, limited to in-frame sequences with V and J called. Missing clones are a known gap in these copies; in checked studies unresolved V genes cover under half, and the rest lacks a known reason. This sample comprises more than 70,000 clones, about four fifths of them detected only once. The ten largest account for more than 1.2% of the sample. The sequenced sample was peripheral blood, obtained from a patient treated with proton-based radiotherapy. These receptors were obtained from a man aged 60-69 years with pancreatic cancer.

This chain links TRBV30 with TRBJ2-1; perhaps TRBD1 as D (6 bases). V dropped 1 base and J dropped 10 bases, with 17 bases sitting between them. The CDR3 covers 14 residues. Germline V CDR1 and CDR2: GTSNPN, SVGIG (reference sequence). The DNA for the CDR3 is TGTGCCTGGAGTGCCTCCCACAGGGTTGGAGAGCAGTTCTTC. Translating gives CAWSASHRVGEQFF.

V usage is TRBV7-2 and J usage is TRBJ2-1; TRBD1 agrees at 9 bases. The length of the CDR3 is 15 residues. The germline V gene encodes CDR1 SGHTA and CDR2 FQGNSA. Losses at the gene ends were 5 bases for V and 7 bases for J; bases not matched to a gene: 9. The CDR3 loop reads CASSPGTGHGNEQFF. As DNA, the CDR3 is TGTGCCAGCAGCCCCGGGACAGGGCACGGGAATGAGCAGTTCTTC.

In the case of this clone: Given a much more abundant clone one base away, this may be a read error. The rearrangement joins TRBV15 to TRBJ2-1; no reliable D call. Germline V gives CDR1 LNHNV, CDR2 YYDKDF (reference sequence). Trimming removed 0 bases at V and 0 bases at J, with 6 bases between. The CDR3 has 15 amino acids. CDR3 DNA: TGTGCCACCAGCAGAGACCCGAGCTCCTACAATGAGCAGTTCTTC. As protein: CATSRDPSSYNEQFF. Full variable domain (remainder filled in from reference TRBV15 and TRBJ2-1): DAMVIQNPRYQVTQFGKPVTLSCSQTLNHNVMYWYQQKSSQAPKLLFHYYDKDFNNEADTPDNFQSRRPNTSFCFLDIRSPGLGDTAMYLCATSRDPSSYNEQFFGPGTRLTVL.

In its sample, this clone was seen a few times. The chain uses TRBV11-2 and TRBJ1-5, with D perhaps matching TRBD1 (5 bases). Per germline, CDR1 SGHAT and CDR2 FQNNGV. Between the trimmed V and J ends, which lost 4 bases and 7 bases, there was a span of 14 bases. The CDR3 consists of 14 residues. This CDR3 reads CASSSRVGTQPQHF. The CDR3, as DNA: TGTGCCAGCAGCTCCCGGGTAGGGACGCAGCCCCAGCATTTT.

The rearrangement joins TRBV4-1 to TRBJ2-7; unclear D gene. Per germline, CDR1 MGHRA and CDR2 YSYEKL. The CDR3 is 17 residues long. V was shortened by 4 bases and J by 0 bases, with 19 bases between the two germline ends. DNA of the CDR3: TGCGCCAGCAGCCCCTTTCCCGGGTCCACGAGCTCCTACGAGCAGTACTTC. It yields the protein CASSPFPGSTSSYEQYF.

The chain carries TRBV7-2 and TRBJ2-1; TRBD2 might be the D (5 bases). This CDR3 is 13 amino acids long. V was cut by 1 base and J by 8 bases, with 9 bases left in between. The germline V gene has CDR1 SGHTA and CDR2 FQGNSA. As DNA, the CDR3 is TGTGCCAGCAGCTTAGTGGGTAGCGATGAGCAGTTCTTC. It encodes CASSLVGSDEQFF.

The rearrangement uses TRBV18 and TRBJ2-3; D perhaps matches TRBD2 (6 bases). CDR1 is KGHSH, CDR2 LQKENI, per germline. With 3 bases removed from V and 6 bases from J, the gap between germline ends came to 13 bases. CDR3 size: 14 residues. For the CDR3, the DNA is TGTGCCAGCTCACCGGAGGGGCGAGGCGATACGCAGTATTTT. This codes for CASSPEGRGDTQYF.

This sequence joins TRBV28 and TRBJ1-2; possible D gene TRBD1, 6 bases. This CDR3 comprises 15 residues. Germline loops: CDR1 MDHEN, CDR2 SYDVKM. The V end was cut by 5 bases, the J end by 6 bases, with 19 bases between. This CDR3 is CASSPPSTGIHGYTF. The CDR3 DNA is TGTGCCAGCAGTCCCCCCAGTACAGGGATACATGGCTACACCTTC.

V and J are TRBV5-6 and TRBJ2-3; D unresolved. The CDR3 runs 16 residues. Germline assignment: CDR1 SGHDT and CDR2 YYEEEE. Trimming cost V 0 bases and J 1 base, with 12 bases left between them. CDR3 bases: TGTGCCAGCAGCTTGGGAATCAGCCGAGGCACAGATACGCAGTATTTT. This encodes CASSLGISRGTDTQYF. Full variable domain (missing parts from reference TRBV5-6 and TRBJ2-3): DAGVTQSPTHLIKTRGQQVTLRCSPKSGHDTVSWYQQALGQGPQFIFQYYEEEERQRGNFPDRFSGHQFPNYSSELNVNALLLGDSALYLCASSLGISRGTDTQYFGPGTRLTVL.

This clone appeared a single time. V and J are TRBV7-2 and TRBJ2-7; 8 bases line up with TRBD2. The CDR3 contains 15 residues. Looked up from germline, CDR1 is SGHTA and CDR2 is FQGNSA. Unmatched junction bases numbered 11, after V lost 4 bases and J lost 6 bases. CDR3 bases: TGTGCCAGCAGCTATGAACCGGGACTAGTAGGCGAGCAGTACTTC. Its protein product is CASSYEPGLVGEQYF.

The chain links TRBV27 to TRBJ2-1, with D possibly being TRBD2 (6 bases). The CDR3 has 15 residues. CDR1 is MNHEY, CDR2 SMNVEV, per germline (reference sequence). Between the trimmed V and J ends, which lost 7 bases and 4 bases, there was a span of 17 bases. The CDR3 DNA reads TGTGCCAGCATGGGGGGACGTACTGCTTACAATGAGCAGTTCTTC. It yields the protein CASMGGRTAYNEQFF.

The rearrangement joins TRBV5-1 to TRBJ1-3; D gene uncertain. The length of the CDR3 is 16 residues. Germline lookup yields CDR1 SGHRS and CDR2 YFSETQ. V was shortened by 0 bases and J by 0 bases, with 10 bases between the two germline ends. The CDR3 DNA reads TGCGCCAGCAGCTTGGAGGGCAGTTACTCTGGAAACACCATATATTTT. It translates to CASSLEGSYSGNTIYF.

In DNA form, the CDR3 reads TGTGCCACCGGGGCAATCCTTACCGGGGAGCTGTTTTTT. Translated, it gives CATGAILTGELFF. The J gene is TRBJ2-2, the V gene TRBV15; D may be TRBD1 (5 bases). The germline CDR1 and CDR2 sequences are LNHNV and YYDKDF (reference sequence). The germline V and J ends were trimmed by 8 bases and 5 bases, with 12 bases remaining between them. This CDR3 comprises 13 residues.

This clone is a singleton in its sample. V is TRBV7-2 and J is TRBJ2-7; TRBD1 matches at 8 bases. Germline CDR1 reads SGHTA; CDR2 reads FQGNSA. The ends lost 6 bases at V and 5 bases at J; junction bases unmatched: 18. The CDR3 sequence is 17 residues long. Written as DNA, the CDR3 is TGTGCCAGCAGAACAGGGGGAGACAGGCCTGTTAACCACGAGCAGTACTTC. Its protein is CASRTGGDRPVNHEQYF.

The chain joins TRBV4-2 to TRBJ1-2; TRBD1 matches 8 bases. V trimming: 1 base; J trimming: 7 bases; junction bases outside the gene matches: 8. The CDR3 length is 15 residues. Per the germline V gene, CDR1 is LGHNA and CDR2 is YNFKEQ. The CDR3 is CASSQGGTGNSGYTF. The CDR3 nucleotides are TGTGCCAGCAGCCAAGGCGGGACAGGAAACAGTGGCTACACCTTC.

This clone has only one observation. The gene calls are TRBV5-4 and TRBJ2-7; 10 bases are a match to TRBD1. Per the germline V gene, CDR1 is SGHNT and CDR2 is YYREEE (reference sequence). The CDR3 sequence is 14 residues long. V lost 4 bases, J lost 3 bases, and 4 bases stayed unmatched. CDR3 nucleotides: TGTGCCAGCAGCCCCAGGACAGGGGGCTACGAGCAGTACTTC. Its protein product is CASSPRTGGYEQYF. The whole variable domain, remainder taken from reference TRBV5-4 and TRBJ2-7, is ETGVTQSPTHLIKTRGQQVTLRCSSQSGHNTVSWYQQALGQGPQFIFQYYREEENGRGNFPPRFSGLQFPNYSSELNVNALELDDSALYLCASSPRTGGYEQYFGPGTRLTVT.

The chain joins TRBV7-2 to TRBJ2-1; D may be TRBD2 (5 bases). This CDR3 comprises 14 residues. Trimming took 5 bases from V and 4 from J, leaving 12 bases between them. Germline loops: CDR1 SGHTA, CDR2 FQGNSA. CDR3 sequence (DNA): TGTGCCAGCAGCCTCGGGATCGATTACAATGAGCAGTTCTTC. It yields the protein CASSLGIDYNEQFF.

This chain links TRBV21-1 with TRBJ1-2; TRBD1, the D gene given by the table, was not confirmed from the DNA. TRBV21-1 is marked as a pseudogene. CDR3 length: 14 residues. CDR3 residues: CANQYDRGLVGYTF. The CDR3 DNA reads TGTGCCAACCAGTACGACAGGGGGCTAGTTGGCTACACCTTC.

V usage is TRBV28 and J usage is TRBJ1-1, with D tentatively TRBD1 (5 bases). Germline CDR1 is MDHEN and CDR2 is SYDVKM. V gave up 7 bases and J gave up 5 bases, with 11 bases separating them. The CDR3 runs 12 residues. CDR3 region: CASTSGGTEAFF. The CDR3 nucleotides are TGTGCCAGCACCTCGGGGGGAACTGAAGCTTTCTTT.

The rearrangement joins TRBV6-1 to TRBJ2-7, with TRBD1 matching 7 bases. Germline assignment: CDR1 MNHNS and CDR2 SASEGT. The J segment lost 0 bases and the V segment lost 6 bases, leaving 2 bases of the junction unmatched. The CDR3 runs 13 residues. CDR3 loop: CASSHRGSYEQYF. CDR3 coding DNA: TGTGCCAGCAGCCACAGGGGCTCCTACGAGCAGTACTTC.

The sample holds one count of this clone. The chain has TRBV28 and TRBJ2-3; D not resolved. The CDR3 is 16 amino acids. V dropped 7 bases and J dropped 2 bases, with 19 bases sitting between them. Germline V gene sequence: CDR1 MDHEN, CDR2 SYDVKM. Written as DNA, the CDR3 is TGTGCCAGCACCTTACTCATTCCAAGTGCCACAGATACGCAGTATTTT. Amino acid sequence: CASTLLIPSATDTQYF.

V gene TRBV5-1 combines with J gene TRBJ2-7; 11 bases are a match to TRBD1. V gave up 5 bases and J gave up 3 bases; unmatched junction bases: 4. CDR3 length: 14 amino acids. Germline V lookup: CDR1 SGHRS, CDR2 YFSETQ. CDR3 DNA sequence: TGCGCCAGCAGGGGGACAGGGGGGAACTACGAGCAGTACTTC. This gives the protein CASRGTGGNYEQYF.

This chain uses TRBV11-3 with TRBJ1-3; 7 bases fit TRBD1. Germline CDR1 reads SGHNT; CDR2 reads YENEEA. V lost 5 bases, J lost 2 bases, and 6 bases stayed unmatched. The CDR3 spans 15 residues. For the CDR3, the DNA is TGTGCCAGCAGCCCGGACAGGTCTGCTGGAAACACCATATATTTT. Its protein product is CASSPDRSAGNTIYF. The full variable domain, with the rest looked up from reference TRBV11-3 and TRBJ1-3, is EAGVVQSPRYKIIEKKQPVAFWCNPISGHNTLYWYLQNLGQGPELLIRYENEEAVDDSQLPKDRFSAERLKGVDSTLKIQPAELGDSAVYLCASSPDRSAGNTIYFGEGSWLTVV.

This CDR3 is CASSSGPRSTGELFF. CDR3 coding DNA: TGCGCCAGCAGCTCGGGACCGCGGAGCACCGGGGAGCTGTTTTTT. The chain links TRBV5-1 to TRBJ2-2; D is possibly TRBD1 or TRBD2 (5 bases each). CDR1 is SGHRS, CDR2 YFSETQ, per germline. This CDR3 is built from 15 residues. The V end lost 3 bases, the J end lost 4 bases, and 13 bases lay between the germline ends.

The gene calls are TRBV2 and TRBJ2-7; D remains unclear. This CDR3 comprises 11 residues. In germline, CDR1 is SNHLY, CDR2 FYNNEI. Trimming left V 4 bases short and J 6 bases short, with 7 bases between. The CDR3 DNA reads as TGTGCCAGCAGTGGAAACATCGAGCAGTACTTC. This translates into CASSGNIEQYF.

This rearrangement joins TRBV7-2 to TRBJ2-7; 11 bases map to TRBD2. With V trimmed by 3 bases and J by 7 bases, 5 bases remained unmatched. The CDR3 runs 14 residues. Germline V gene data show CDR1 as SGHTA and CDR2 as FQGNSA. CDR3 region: CASSFLAGGLEQYF. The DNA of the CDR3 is TGTGCCAGCAGCTTTTTAGCGGGAGGGTTAGAGCAGTACTTC.

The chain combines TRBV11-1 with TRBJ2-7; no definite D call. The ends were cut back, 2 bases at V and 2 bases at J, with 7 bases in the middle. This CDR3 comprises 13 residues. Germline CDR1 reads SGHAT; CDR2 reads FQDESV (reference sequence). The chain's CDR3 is CASSLTRTYEQYF. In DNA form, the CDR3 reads TGTGCCAGCAGCTTAACCCGGACCTACGAGCAGTACTTC.

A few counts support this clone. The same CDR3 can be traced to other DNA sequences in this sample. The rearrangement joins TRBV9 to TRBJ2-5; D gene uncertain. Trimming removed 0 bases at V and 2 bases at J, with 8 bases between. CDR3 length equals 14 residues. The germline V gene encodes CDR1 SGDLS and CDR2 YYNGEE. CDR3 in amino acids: CASSVGLGQETQYF. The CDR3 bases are TGTGCCAGCAGCGTAGGATTGGGGCAAGAGACCCAGTACTTC.

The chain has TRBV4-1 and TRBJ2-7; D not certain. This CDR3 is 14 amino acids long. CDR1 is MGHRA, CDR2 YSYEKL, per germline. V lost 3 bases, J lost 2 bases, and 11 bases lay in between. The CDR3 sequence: CASSQFSGPYEQYF. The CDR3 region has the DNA TGCGCCAGCAGCCAGTTCAGTGGACCCTACGAGCAGTACTTC.

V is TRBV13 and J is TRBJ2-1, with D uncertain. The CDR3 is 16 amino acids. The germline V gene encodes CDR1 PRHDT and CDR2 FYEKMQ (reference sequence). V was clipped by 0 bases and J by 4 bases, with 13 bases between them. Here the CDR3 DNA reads TGTGCCAGCAGCTTAGGTAGCTTTTTTGGGTACAATGAGCAGTTCTTC. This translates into CASSLGSFFGYNEQFF.

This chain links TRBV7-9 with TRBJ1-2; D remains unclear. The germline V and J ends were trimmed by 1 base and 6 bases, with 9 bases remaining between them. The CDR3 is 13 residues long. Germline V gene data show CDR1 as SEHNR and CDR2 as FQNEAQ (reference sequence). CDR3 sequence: CASSLGLGDGYTF. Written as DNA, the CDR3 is TGTGCCAGCAGCTTAGGATTGGGAGATGGCTACACCTTC.

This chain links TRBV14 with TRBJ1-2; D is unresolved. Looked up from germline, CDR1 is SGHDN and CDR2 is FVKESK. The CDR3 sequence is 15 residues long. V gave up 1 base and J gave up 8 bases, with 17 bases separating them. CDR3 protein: CASSQALVPAMGYTF. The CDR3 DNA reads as TGTGCCAGCAGCCAAGCCCTGGTCCCGGCTATGGGCTACACCTTC.